This T cell receptor beta chain was captured by sequencing in a study of cytomegalovirus exposure and HLA in healthy donors. Findings and caveats of the study: Later analysis showed most CMV-associated TCR beta chains appearing HLA-restricted.

About this clone: What it recognizes is unknown.

V trimming: 2 bases; J trimming: 4 bases; junction bases outside the gene matches: 7. This CDR3 contains 15 residues. CDR1 is LNHDA, CDR2 SQIVND, per germline (reference sequence). This PCR relied on a set of 60 Vbeta primers and 13 Jbeta primers. Some clones are missing from TCRdb's copy, which holds only in-frame ones; the method was immunoSEQ multiplex PCR. The sample consists of 100,000 to 120,000 clones, about 80% of them appearing once. Material for sequencing was PBMCs. The receptor comes from a woman aged 55-70 years in good health and CMV-seropositive. This rearrangement joins TRBV19 to TRBJ2-5, with 7 bases lining up with TRBD2. The CDR3 spells CASSIRGEWAETQYF. DNA of the CDR3: TGTGCCAGTAGTATACGGGGGGAATGGGCAGAGACCCAGTACTTC.